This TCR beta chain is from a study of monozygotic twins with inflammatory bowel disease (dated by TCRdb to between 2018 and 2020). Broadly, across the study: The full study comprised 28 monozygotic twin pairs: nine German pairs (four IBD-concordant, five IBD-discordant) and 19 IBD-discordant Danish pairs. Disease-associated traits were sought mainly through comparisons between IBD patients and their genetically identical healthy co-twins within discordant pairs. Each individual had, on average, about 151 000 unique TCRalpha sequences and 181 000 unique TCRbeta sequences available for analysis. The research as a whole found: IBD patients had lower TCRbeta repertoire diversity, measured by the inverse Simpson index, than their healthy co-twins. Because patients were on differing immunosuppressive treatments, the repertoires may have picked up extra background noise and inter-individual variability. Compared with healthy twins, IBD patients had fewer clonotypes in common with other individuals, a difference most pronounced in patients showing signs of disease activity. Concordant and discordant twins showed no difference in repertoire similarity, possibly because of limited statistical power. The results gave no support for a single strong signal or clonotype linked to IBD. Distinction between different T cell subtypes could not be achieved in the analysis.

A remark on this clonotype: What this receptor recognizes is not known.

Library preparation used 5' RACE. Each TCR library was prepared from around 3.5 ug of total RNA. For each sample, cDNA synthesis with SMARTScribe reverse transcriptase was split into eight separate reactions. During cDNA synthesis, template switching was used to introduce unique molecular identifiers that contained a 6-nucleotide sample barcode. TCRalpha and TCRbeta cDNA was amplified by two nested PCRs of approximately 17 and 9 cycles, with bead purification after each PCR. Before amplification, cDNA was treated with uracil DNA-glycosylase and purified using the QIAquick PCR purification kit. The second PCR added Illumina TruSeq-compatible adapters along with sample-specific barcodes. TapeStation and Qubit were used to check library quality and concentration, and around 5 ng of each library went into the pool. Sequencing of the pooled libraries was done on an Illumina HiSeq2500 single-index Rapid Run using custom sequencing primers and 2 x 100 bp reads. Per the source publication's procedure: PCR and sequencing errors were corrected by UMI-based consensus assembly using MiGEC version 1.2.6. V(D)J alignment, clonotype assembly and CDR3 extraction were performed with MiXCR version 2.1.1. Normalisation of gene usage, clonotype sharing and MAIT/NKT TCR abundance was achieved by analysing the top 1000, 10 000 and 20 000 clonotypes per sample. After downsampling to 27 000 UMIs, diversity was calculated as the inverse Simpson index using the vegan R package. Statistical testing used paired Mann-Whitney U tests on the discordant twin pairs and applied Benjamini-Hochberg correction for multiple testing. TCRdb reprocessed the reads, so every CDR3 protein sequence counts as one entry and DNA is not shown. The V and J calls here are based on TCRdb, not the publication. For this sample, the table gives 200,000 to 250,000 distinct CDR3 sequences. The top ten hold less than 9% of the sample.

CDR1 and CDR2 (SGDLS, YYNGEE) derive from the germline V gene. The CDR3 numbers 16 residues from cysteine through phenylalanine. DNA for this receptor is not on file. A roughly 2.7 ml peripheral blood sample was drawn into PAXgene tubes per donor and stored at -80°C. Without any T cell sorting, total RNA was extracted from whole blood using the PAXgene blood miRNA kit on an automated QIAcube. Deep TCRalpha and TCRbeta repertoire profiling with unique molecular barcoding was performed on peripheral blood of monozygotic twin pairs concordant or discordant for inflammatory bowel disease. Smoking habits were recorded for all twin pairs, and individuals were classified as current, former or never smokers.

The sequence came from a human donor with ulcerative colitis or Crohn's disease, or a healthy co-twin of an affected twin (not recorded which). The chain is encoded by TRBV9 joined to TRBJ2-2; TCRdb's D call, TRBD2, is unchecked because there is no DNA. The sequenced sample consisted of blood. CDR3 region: CASSEDSGRFAGELFF.